Listed below are T cell receptor beta chains from one sample, sequenced in a study of OX40 agonist ivuxolimab in advanced cancers. Profiled with immunoSEQ multiplex PCR; TCRdb holds only in-frame clones, not every one. Among 25,000 to 35,000 clones, 80% to 85% were seen once, and the ten largest hold 15% to 20%. This specimen was CD4+ or CD8+ T cells sorted from blood, taken in a trial of the OX40 agonist ivuxolimab. These receptors were collected from an adult with an advanced solid tumor such as melanoma, head and neck, liver or kidney cancer. Both conserved end residues are part of each CDR3. A D gene is named only where the DNA matches it firmly. Clone sizes are given selectively: once, few, many, or a class where the clone is expanded.

CDR3aa: CASSAGQGLNTEAFF
CDR3nt: TGTGCCAGCAGCGCCGGACAGGGACTGAACACTGAAGCTTTCTTT
abundance: .
v_gene: TRBV7-6
j_gene: TRBJ1-1
d_gene: TRBD1

CDR3aa: CASSLSGTGGYEQYF
CDR3nt: TGTGCCAGCAGTTTATCCGGGACAGGGGGCTACGAGCAGTACTTC
abundance: .
v_gene: TRBV27
j_gene: TRBJ2-7
d_gene: TRBD1

CDR3aa: CAWSVVGNTEAFF
CDR3nt: TGTGCCTGGAGTGTAGTGGGGAACACTGAAGCTTTCTTT
abundance: .
v_gene: TRBV30
j_gene: TRBJ1-1
d_gene: .

CDR3aa: CASSRILAGANTGELFF
CDR3nt: TGTGCCAGCAGCAGAATTCTAGCGGGCGCGAACACCGGGGAGCTGTTTTTT
abundance: .
v_gene: TRBV7-9
j_gene: TRBJ2-2
d_gene: TRBD2

CDR3aa: CASSGGPFGSNEKLFF
CDR3nt: TGTGCCAGCAGTGGGGGTCCCTTTGGGTCTAATGAAAAACTGTTTTTT
abundance: .
v_gene: TRBV6-1
j_gene: TRBJ1-4
d_gene: .

CDR3aa: CASRPVGTGANVLTF
CDR3nt: TGTGCCAGCAGGCCAGTGGGGACTGGGGCCAACGTCCTGACTTTC
abundance: .
v_gene: TRBV27
j_gene: TRBJ2-6
d_gene: .

CDR3aa: CASSEFSFNYGYTF
CDR3nt: TGTGCCAGTAGCGAGTTTTCTTTTAACTATGGCTACACCTTC
abundance: .
v_gene: TRBV19
j_gene: TRBJ1-2
d_gene: .

CDR3aa: CASSLTRSSTDTQYF
CDR3nt: TGTGCCAGCAGCTTGACTCGTTCTAGCACAGATACGCAGTATTTT
abundance: .
v_gene: TRBV5-5
j_gene: TRBJ2-3
d_gene: .

CDR3aa: CASSLAGRGYEQYF
CDR3nt: TGTGCCAGCAGCTTGGCGGGACGCGGATACGAGCAGTACTTC
abundance: .
v_gene: TRBV5-4
j_gene: TRBJ2-7
d_gene: .

CDR3aa: CASGLRVDVETQYF
CDR3nt: TGTGCCAGCGGCCTGCGGGTAGATGTGGAGACCCAGTACTTC
abundance: .
v_gene: TRBV6-1
j_gene: TRBJ2-5
d_gene: .

CDR3aa: CSVEVYPSHYGYTF
CDR3nt: TGCAGCGTTGAAGTCTACCCGTCACATTATGGCTACACCTTC
abundance: .
v_gene: TRBV29-1
j_gene: TRBJ1-2
d_gene: .

CDR3aa: CASSWDRETGHTEAFF
CDR3nt: TGTGCCAGCAGTTGGGACAGGGAAACGGGGCACACTGAAGCTTTCTTT
abundance: .
v_gene: TRBV6-5
j_gene: TRBJ1-1
d_gene: TRBD1

CDR3aa: CASSMADRGAFGYTF
CDR3nt: TGTGCCAGTAGTATGGCCGACAGGGGAGCTTTTGGCTACACCTTC
abundance: .
v_gene: TRBV19
j_gene: TRBJ1-2
d_gene: TRBD1

CDR3aa: CASGFLIRGGNNEQFF
CDR3nt: TGTGCTAGTGGTTTTCTCATTCGCGGGGGGAACAATGAGCAGTTCTTC
abundance: .
v_gene: TRBV12-5
j_gene: TRBJ2-1
d_gene: TRBD2

CDR3aa: CASSPPGLAASEQYF
CDR3nt: TGTGCCAGCAGCCCCCCGGGACTAGCGGCAAGCGAGCAGTACTTC
abundance: .
v_gene: TRBV11-2
j_gene: TRBJ2-7
d_gene: TRBD2

CDR3aa: CASSFRQGLDRTYEQYF
CDR3nt: TGTGCCAGCAGCTTTAGGCAGGGCCTGGATAGGACCTACGAGCAGTACTTC
abundance: .
v_gene: TRBV11-2
j_gene: TRBJ2-7
d_gene: .

CDR3aa: CASSPLRGSNEKLFF
CDR3nt: TGTGCCAGCAGTCCCCTTAGGGGCAGCAATGAAAAACTGTTTTTT
abundance: once
v_gene: TRBV27
j_gene: TRBJ1-4
d_gene: .

CDR3aa: CASSLGVTGGIRWEQYF
CDR3nt: TGTGCCAGCAGCTTAGGGGTAACAGGGGGCATTCGCTGGGAGCAGTACTTC
abundance: .
v_gene: TRBV5-6
j_gene: TRBJ2-7
d_gene: TRBD1

CDR3aa: CASSPGTPDTQYF
CDR3nt: TGTGCCAGCAGCCCCGGGACCCCAGATACGCAGTATTTT
abundance: once
v_gene: TRBV9
j_gene: TRBJ2-3
d_gene: .

CDR3aa: CASSGEVTYEQYF
CDR3nt: TGTGCCAGCAGCGGGGAAGTTACCTACGAGCAGTACTTC
abundance: .
v_gene: TRBV7-8
j_gene: TRBJ2-7
d_gene: .

CDR3aa: CASSQETGADTQYF
CDR3nt: TGCGCCAGCAGCCAAGAGACGGGAGCAGATACGCAGTATTTT
abundance: .
v_gene: TRBV4-1
j_gene: TRBJ2-3
d_gene: .

CDR3aa: CASSRGLSDRGHSGNTIYF
CDR3nt: TGTGCCAGCAGCAGGGGATTGTCCGACAGGGGACACTCTGGAAACACCATATATTTT
abundance: .
v_gene: TRBV28
j_gene: TRBJ1-3
d_gene: TRBD1

CDR3aa: CASSLDRGLGNTIYF
CDR3nt: TGTGCCAGCAGCCTAGACAGGGGGTTAGGAAACACCATATATTTT
abundance: few
v_gene: TRBV6-5
j_gene: TRBJ1-3
d_gene: TRBD1

CDR3aa: CASSMGLYNEQFF
CDR3nt: TGTGCCAGTAGTATGGGCCTTTACAATGAGCAGTTCTTC
abundance: .
v_gene: TRBV19
j_gene: TRBJ2-1
d_gene: .

CDR3aa: CASRTGNEQFF
CDR3nt: TGTGCCAGCAGAACAGGGAATGAGCAGTTCTTC
abundance: once
v_gene: TRBV2
j_gene: TRBJ2-1
d_gene: .

CDR3aa: CASSLGAPTNYGYTF
CDR3nt: TGTGCCAGCAGCCTGGGGGCTCCCACTAACTATGGCTACACCTTC
abundance: .
v_gene: TRBV7-9
j_gene: TRBJ1-2
d_gene: .

CDR3aa: CASSTLGELFF
CDR3nt: TGTGCCAGCAGCACGCTCGGGGAGCTGTTTTTT
abundance: .
v_gene: TRBV27
j_gene: TRBJ2-2
d_gene: .

CDR3aa: CASSRTGYEQYF
CDR3nt: TGTGCCAGCAGCCGAACGGGCTACGAGCAGTACTTC
abundance: .
v_gene: TRBV7-8
j_gene: TRBJ2-7
d_gene: .

CDR3aa: CSVERSSYNEQFF
CDR3nt: TGCAGCGTTGAACGGAGCTCCTACAATGAGCAGTTCTTC
abundance: many
v_gene: TRBV29-1
j_gene: TRBJ2-1
d_gene: .

CDR3aa: CASGTTSGGPPTDTQYF
CDR3nt: TGTGCTAGTGGTACTACTAGCGGGGGCCCTCCTACAGATACGCAGTATTTT
abundance: .
v_gene: TRBV12-5
j_gene: TRBJ2-3
d_gene: TRBD2

CDR3aa: CASSQGYQQFF
CDR3nt: TGTGCCAGCAGCCAAGGTTATCAGCAGTTCTTC
abundance: .
v_gene: TRBV14
j_gene: TRBJ2-1
d_gene: .

CDR3aa: CASSSGTGVPEQFF
CDR3nt: TGTGCCAGCAGTTCCGGCACAGGGGTTCCTGAGCAGTTCTTC
abundance: .
v_gene: TRBV25-1
j_gene: TRBJ2-1
d_gene: TRBD1

CDR3aa: CASSQTSGSYEQYF
CDR3nt: TGCGCCAGCAGCCAAACTAGCGGATCCTACGAGCAGTACTTC
abundance: .
v_gene: TRBV4-1
j_gene: TRBJ2-7
d_gene: TRBD2

CDR3aa: CASSHDRDVGNIQYF
CDR3nt: TGTGCCAGCAGCCATGACAGGGACGTCGGAAACATTCAGTACTTC
abundance: .
v_gene: TRBV28
j_gene: TRBJ2-4
d_gene: TRBD1

CDR3aa: CASSWGQGQETQYF
CDR3nt: TGTGCCAGTAGCTGGGGACAGGGACAAGAGACCCAGTACTTC
abundance: .
v_gene: TRBV19
j_gene: TRBJ2-5
d_gene: TRBD1

CDR3aa: CASSSGTGGQETQYF
CDR3nt: TGTGCCAGCAGTTCGGGGACAGGGGGGCAAGAGACCCAGTACTTC
abundance: .
v_gene: TRBV6-5
j_gene: TRBJ2-5
d_gene: TRBD1

CDR3aa: CASSITGGTQDTQYF
CDR3nt: TGTGCCAGCAGCATCACGGGGGGCACCCAGGATACGCAGTATTTT
abundance: once
v_gene: TRBV9
j_gene: TRBJ2-3
d_gene: .

CDR3aa: CASILQGENTEAFF
CDR3nt: TGTGCCAGCATCTTACAGGGGGAGAACACTGAAGCTTTCTTT
abundance: .
v_gene: TRBV28
j_gene: TRBJ1-1
d_gene: TRBD1

CDR3aa: CASSLGLGELFF
CDR3nt: TGTGCCAGCAGCTTAGGTTTGGGGGAGCTGTTTTTT
abundance: .
v_gene: TRBV11-3
j_gene: TRBJ2-2
d_gene: .

CDR3aa: CASSSLYTEAFF
CDR3nt: TGTGCCAGCAGCTCGCTCTACACTGAAGCTTTCTTT
abundance: few
v_gene: TRBV11-2
j_gene: TRBJ1-1
d_gene: .

CDR3aa: CASSLAGDEGGELFF
CDR3nt: TGTGCCAGCAGTTTAGCGGGAGATGAAGGCGGGGAGCTGTTTTTT
abundance: .
v_gene: TRBV28
j_gene: TRBJ2-2
d_gene: TRBD2

CDR3aa: CASSYGDYGYTF
CDR3nt: TGTGCCAGCAGTTATGGGGACTATGGCTACACCTTC
abundance: .
v_gene: TRBV6-6
j_gene: TRBJ1-2
d_gene: .

CDR3aa: CASSFGGWDEQFF
CDR3nt: TGTGCCAGCAGCTTCGGGGGATGGGATGAGCAGTTCTTC
abundance: .
v_gene: TRBV11-3
j_gene: TRBJ2-1
d_gene: .

CDR3aa: CASSLIRNEQFF
CDR3nt: TGTGCCAGCAGCTTGATTAGGAATGAGCAGTTCTTC
abundance: .
v_gene: TRBV13
j_gene: TRBJ2-1
d_gene: .

CDR3aa: CASSDGLAGGNEQFF
CDR3nt: TGTGCCAGCAGCGACGGACTAGCGGGGGGGAATGAGCAGTTCTTC
abundance: .
v_gene: TRBV9
j_gene: TRBJ2-1
d_gene: TRBD2

CDR3aa: CASSIALISGNTIYF
CDR3nt: TGTGCCAGTAGTATCGCCCTAATCTCTGGAAACACCATATATTTT
abundance: .
v_gene: TRBV19
j_gene: TRBJ1-3
d_gene: .

CDR3aa: CASSFGQGPTYEQYF
CDR3nt: TGTGCCAGTAGTTTCGGACAGGGGCCTACCTACGAGCAGTACTTC
abundance: .
v_gene: TRBV19
j_gene: TRBJ2-7
d_gene: TRBD1

CDR3aa: CASTLYGGDEQFF
CDR3nt: TGTGCCAGCACCCTCTACGGGGGTGATGAGCAGTTCTTC
abundance: .
v_gene: TRBV28
j_gene: TRBJ2-1
d_gene: .

CDR3aa: CASSSRSSIKFF
CDR3nt: TGTGCCAGCAGTTCTCGTTCAAGCATTAAGTTCTTC
abundance: .
v_gene: TRBV28
j_gene: TRBJ2-1
d_gene: .

CDR3aa: CASSSSDMEQTQYF
CDR3nt: TGTGCCAGCAGTTCTAGCGATATGGAGCAGACCCAGTACTTC
abundance: .
v_gene: TRBV7-6
j_gene: TRBJ2-5
d_gene: .

CDR3aa: CASSPSTGELFF
CDR3nt: TGCGCCAGCAGTCCCTCGACCGGGGAGCTGTTTTTT
abundance: once
v_gene: TRBV4-1
j_gene: TRBJ2-2
d_gene: .

CDR3aa: CASSLQGNTEAFF
CDR3nt: TGTGCCAGTAGTTTACAGGGGAACACTGAAGCTTTCTTT
abundance: .
v_gene: TRBV19
j_gene: TRBJ1-1
d_gene: .